One sample yielded the 7 T cell receptor beta chains listed below, sequenced in a study of cytomegalovirus exposure and HLA in healthy donors. It was with 60 Vbeta and 13 Jbeta primers that the PCR ran. Assay: immunoSEQ multiplex PCR; the TCRdb copy retains only in-frame clones and omits some. The sample lists approximately 170,000 clones, roughly 70% seen once, with more than 1.3% in the top ten. The specimen was PBMCs. The receptors derive from a girl aged 10 to 17 in good health and CMV-seronegative.

The chain carries TRBV27 and TRBJ2-1; D may be TRBD2 (5 bases). The CDR3 length is 16 residues. Germline loops: CDR1 MNHEY, CDR2 SMNVEV (reference sequence). V was cut by 3 bases and J by 0 bases, with 12 bases left in between. This CDR3 reads CASSFWTGSSYNEQFF. DNA of the CDR3: TGTGCCAGCAGTTTCTGGACGGGGAGCTCCTACAATGAGCAGTTCTTC.

With respect to this clone: Different DNA sequences within this sample yield the same CDR3. This chain joins TRBV19 and TRBJ1-1, with D tentatively TRBD1 (5 bases). The V end lost 4 bases, the J end lost 0 bases, and 6 bases lay between the germline ends. Germline V CDR1 and CDR2: LNHDA, SQIVND (reference sequence). The CDR3 contains 13 residues. CDR3 DNA: TGTGCCAGTAGTAGGGGCTTGAACACTGAAGCTTTCTTT. Protein sequence: CASSRGLNTEAFF.

The chain recombines TRBV6-6 with TRBJ2-7, with 8 bases matching TRBD2. V dropped 10 bases and J dropped 2; count of bases not matched to a gene: 7. The CDR3 loop spans 13 amino acids. Looked up from germline, CDR1 is MNHNY and CDR2 is SVGAGI (reference sequence). The CDR3 protein is CATTVGRAYEQYF. In DNA, the CDR3 is TGTGCCACCACGGTCGGGAGGGCCTACGAGCAGTACTTC.

V is TRBV5-1 and J is TRBJ1-5; D is unresolved. Deletions cut 4 bases from V and 4 bases from J, with 9 bases between. This CDR3 spans 13 amino acids. The germline gives CDR1 SGHRS, CDR2 YFSETQ. The DNA for the CDR3 is TGCGCCAGCAGCGCGAGTCCGAATCAGCCCCAGCATTTT. Residues: CASSASPNQPQHF.

This chain joins TRBV2 and TRBJ1-1; D remains ambiguous. There are 10 residues in the CDR3. Trimming removed 7 bases at V and 6 bases at J, with 6 bases between. Germline lookup yields CDR1 SNHLY and CDR2 FYNNEI. CDR3 residues: CASNTPEAFF. The CDR3 nucleotides are TGTGCCAGCAACACCCCTGAAGCTTTCTTT. The whole variable domain, filled in from reference TRBV2 and TRBJ1-1, reads EPEVTQTPSHQVTQMGQEVILRCVPISNHLYFYWYRQILGQKVEFLVSFYNNEISEKSEIFDDQFSVERPDGSNFTLKIRSTKLEDSAMYFCASNTPEAFFGQGTRLTVV.

The chain combines TRBV5-6 with TRBJ2-7; D call uncertain. Trimming cost V 0 bases and J 3 bases, with 10 bases left between them. Germline V gene data show CDR1 as SGHDT and CDR2 as YYEEEE. This CDR3 region has 14 residues. As DNA, the CDR3 is TGTGCCAGCAGCTTGGGGGCAGATTTCTACGAGCAGTACTTC. Translating it yields CASSLGADFYEQYF.

CDR3: CATSRVRARETQYF. The CDR3 coding sequence is TGTGCCACCAGCAGAGTTAGAGCGCGAGAGACCCAGTACTTC. The chain links TRBV15 to TRBJ2-5; D is ambiguous. Per the germline V gene, CDR1 is LNHNV and CDR2 is YYDKDF (reference sequence). CDR3 length equals 14 residues. V lost 1 base, J lost 4 bases, and 10 bases lay in between. The full variable domain, rest sourced from reference TRBV15 and TRBJ2-5, is DAMVIQNPRYQVTQFGKPVTLSCSQTLNHNVMYWYQQKSSQAPKLLFHYYDKDFNNEADTPDNFQSRRPNTSFCFLDIRSPGLGDTAMYLCATSRVRARETQYFGPGTRLLVL.